This T cell receptor (beta chain) was found in a study of cytomegalovirus exposure and HLA in healthy donors. Findings of the study overall: Solely CMV serostatus was available to characterize immune exposure. A previous analysis found most TCR beta V segments productive roughly 87% or roughly 30% of the time. It was 150 or so TCR beta chains that were listed as cytomegalovirus-associated. In vitro data verified a few CMV-associated chains as specific for CMV antigens.

Comment on this clone: Its antigen is not identified.

The length of the CDR3 is 16 residues. Germline-derived CDR1 and CDR2 are SEHNR and FQNEAQ (reference sequence). V gave up 0 bases and J gave up 4 bases; unmatched junction bases: 6. PCR amplification relied on 60 Vbeta primers (plus 13 Jbeta primers). Data came from immunoSEQ multiplex PCR; TCRdb stores just in-frame clones and leaves some out. This sample yields roughly 96,000 clones, of which roughly 74% are seen a single time; approximately 3.2% belongs to the top ten. This TCR was sampled from a female donor in good health and CMV-seropositive. This chain connects TRBV7-9 to TRBJ2-1, with 7 bases matching TRBD1. The specimen sequenced was PBMCs. CDR3 in amino acids: CASSLAGTAAYNEQFF. CDR3 DNA sequence: TGTGCCAGCAGCTTAGCGGGGACAGCCGCTTACAATGAGCAGTTCTTC.